These 19 T cell receptor beta chains originate from one sample sequenced in a study of T-cell reconstitution after alpha-beta-depleted transplantation in children. Unique molecular identifiers were used in preparing the TCRbeta library. TCRdb redid the calling of the PCR reads with MiXCR, one entry per CDR3 protein. This sample has some 200,000 distinct CDR3 sequences, with approximately 9.8% found just once. The source material was PBMCs from the stem cell graft donor, sampled from the stem cell graft. These TCRs come from a human donor who donated a stem cell graft to a child with SCID.

This clonotype came up many times. The V call is TRBV20-1, the J call TRBJ1-5; D is perhaps TRBD1 (5 bases). The CDR3 runs 18 residues. V shed 6 bases and J shed 4 bases, with 28 bases lying between them. Germline V lookup: CDR1 DFQATT, CDR2 SNEGSKA (reference sequence). Here the CDR3 DNA reads TGCAGTGCCCCGGCAGGGAAGCTTGGGTCCTTACTGAATCAGCCCCAGCATTTT. This codes for CSAPAGKLGSLLNQPQHF.

This clonotype was counted many times. The chain combines TRBV5-1 with TRBJ2-2; 9 bases fit TRBD2. The germline CDR1 and CDR2 sequences are SGHRS and YFSETQ. This CDR3 has 20 amino acids. The junction had 16 bases not matched to a gene; V was cut back by 4 bases and J by 0 bases. The CDR3 DNA follows: TGCGCCAGCAGCCCTCCTAAAGTATCGAGCGGGGGGCCGAACACCGGGGAGCTGTTTTTT. Amino acid sequence: CASSPPKVSSGGPNTGELFF.

This clonotype was counted ten times or more. The chain employs TRBV24-1 and TRBJ1-5; D not certain. This CDR3 spans 16 amino acids. Per the germline V gene, CDR1 is KGHDR and CDR2 is SFDVKD. The V end was cut by 6 bases, the J end by 0 bases, with 14 bases between. CDR3 bases: TGTGCCACCAGTCAGACGGGTGGAGATAGCAATCAGCCCCAGCATTTT. Its protein product is CATSQTGGDSNQPQHF.

This clonotype has ten or more counts. V usage is TRBV12-3 or TRBV12-4 and J usage is TRBJ1-4, with 12 bases matching TRBD1. Losses at the gene ends were 2 bases for V and 10 bases for J; bases not matched to a gene: 11. The CDR3 loop spans 17 amino acids. The CDR3 loop is CASSLRLFGTGGGKLFF. The CDR3 DNA follows: TGTGCCAGCAGTTTAAGGTTGTTCGGGACAGGGGGCGGAAAACTGTTTTTT.

This clonotype has a handful of counts. V and J are TRBV7-9 and TRBJ2-1, with TRBD2 identical over 9 bases. With V trimmed by 0 bases and J by 10 bases, 7 bases remained unmatched. CDR3 length equals 15 residues. Germline V CDR1 and CDR2: SEHNR, FQNEAQ (reference sequence). DNA of the CDR3: TGTGCCAGCAGCTTAGCGCAGGCTAGCGGGGAGGAGCAGTTCTTC. Amino acids: CASSLAQASGEEQFF.

This clonotype was detected ten times or more. The chain joins TRBV2 to TRBJ2-7; the D is unclear. The CDR3 has 10 amino acids. Trimming removed 6 bases at V and 7 bases at J, with 7 bases between. CDR1 is SNHLY, CDR2 FYNNEI, per germline. The CDR3 DNA sequence: TGTGCCAGCAGCGTCAGAGAGCAGTACTTC. It encodes CASSVREQYF.

This clonotype was seen at least ten times. V and J are TRBV5-1 and TRBJ2-1; possible D gene TRBD2, 5 bases. CDR1 and CDR2 (germline): SGHRS, YFSETQ. Trimming removed 0 bases at V and 6 bases at J, with 13 bases between. This CDR3 is built from 15 residues. CDR3 in amino acids: CASSLDGVSLNEQFF. The CDR3 coding sequence is TGCGCCAGCAGCTTGGACGGGGTATCCCTCAATGAGCAGTTCTTC.

This clonotype was seen repeatedly, ten times or more. The chain recombines TRBV11-2 with TRBJ1-3; D not resolved. Trimming stripped 4 bases from V and 0 bases from J, with 13 bases between. Per germline, CDR1 SGHAT and CDR2 FQNNGV. The CDR3 runs to 16 residues. In DNA, the CDR3 is TGTGCCAGCAGCTCACCCCGAGGCGTCTCTGGAAACACCATATATTTT. Its translation is CASSSPRGVSGNTIYF.

There are many counts of this clonotype. CDR3 nucleotides: TGCGCCAGCAGTGACACGGGGAGTGGCTACACCTTC. Residues: CASSDTGSGYTF. The chain carries TRBV5-1 and TRBJ1-2; D is ambiguous. CDR3 length: 12 amino acids. Germline V CDR1 and CDR2: SGHRS, YFSETQ. V lost 5 bases, J lost 7 bases, and 12 bases lay in between.

This clonotype was recorded at least ten times. In DNA, the CDR3 is TGCGCCACTGGAAACCGGGACTACAATGAGCAGTTCTTC. It yields the protein CATGNRDYNEQFF. The chain is built from TRBV5-1 and TRBJ2-1; D is possibly TRBD2 (5 bases). V gave up 9 bases and J gave up 3 bases, with 13 bases separating them. The CDR3 consists of 13 residues. Germline loops: CDR1 SGHRS, CDR2 YFSETQ.

This clonotype occurred a few times. The J gene is TRBJ1-2, the V gene TRBV7-2; TRBD1 agrees at 9 bases. This CDR3 is built from 19 residues. Trimming cost V 0 bases and J 2 bases; bases outside gene matches: 13. From germline, CDR1 is SGHTA and CDR2 FQGNSA. In nucleotides, the CDR3 is TGTGCCAGCAGCTTAGCGATTCGTGGATGGGACAGGGAAAACTATGGCTACACCTTC. It encodes CASSLAIRGWDRENYGYTF.

This clonotype has at least ten counts. This chain links TRBV4-2 with TRBJ2-5; D perhaps matches TRBD1 (6 bases). With 4 bases removed from V and 4 bases from J, the gap between germline ends came to 13 bases. In germline, CDR1 is LGHNA, CDR2 YNFKEQ. CDR3 length equals 14 residues. This chain's CDR3 is CASSRVGQRETQYF. The CDR3 nucleotides read TGTGCCAGCAGCCGAGTAGGACAGCGAGAGACCCAGTACTTC.

In this sample, this clonotype turned up many times. The chain joins TRBV5-1 to TRBJ2-2; 7 nucleotides agree with TRBD1. The CDR3 has 15 amino acids. Germline V gene data show CDR1 as SGHRS and CDR2 as YFSETQ. Trimming cost V 5 bases and J 3 bases; bases outside gene matches: 7. CDR3 sequence (DNA): TGCGCCAGCAGAACAACAGGGGACGACACCGGGGAGCTGTTTTTT. Protein sequence: CASRTTGDDTGELFF. The whole variable domain, filled in from reference TRBV5-1 and TRBJ2-2, reads KAGVTQTPRYLIKTRGQQVTLSCSPISGHRSVSWYQQTPGQGLQFLFEYFSETQRNKGNFPGRFSGRQFSNSRSEMNVSTLELGDSALYLCASRTTGDDTGELFFGEGSRLTVL.

The rearrangement joins TRBV7-8 to TRBJ1-3, with D possibly being TRBD1 (5 bases). Germline V CDR1 and CDR2: SGHVS, FQNEAQ. This CDR3 spans 15 amino acids. Trimming left V 1 base short and J 3 bases short, with 10 bases between. Here the CDR3 reads CASSLDTGVGNTIYF. CDR3 sequence (DNA): TGTGCCAGCAGCTTAGATACGGGGGTTGGAAACACCATATATTTT. The variable domain in full, with the rest retrieved from reference TRBV7-8 and TRBJ1-3, is GAGVSQSPRYKVAKRGQDVALRCDPISGHVSLFWYQQALGQGPEFLTYFQNEAQLDKSGLPSDRFFAERPEGSVSTLKIQRTQQEDSAVYLCASSLDTGVGNTIYFGEGSWLTVV.

This clonotype was counted at least ten times. The V and J genes are TRBV5-1 and TRBJ1-1; D unclear. Germline assignment: CDR1 SGHRS and CDR2 YFSETQ. V gave up 6 bases and J gave up 6 bases, with 15 bases separating them. The length of the CDR3 is 13 residues. CDR3 protein: CASTSTGIAEAFF. Written as DNA, the CDR3 is TGCGCCAGCACCTCGACGGGCATTGCTGAAGCTTTCTTT.

The chain recombines TRBV15 with TRBJ2-7, with 8 bases that match TRBD1. Germline values: CDR1 LNHNV, CDR2 YYDKDF (reference sequence). The CDR3 contains 22 residues. V lost 1 base, J lost 4 bases, and 27 bases stayed unmatched. The CDR3 here is CATSRAVGPGQGAAQLRYEQYF. The CDR3 DNA is TGTGCCACCAGCAGAGCGGTAGGGCCCGGGCAGGGGGCAGCTCAACTAAGATACGAGCAGTACTTC. The whole variable domain, remainder taken from reference TRBV15 and TRBJ2-7, is DAMVIQNPRYQVTQFGKPVTLSCSQTLNHNVMYWYQQKSSQAPKLLFHYYDKDFNNEADTPDNFQSRRPNTSFCFLDIRSPGLGDTAMYLCATSRAVGPGQGAAQLRYEQYFGPGTRLTVT.

This clonotype appeared many times. The chain has TRBV20-1 and TRBJ2-2, with TRBD1 identical over 9 bases. The CDR3 is 16 residues long. The junction had 7 bases not matched to a gene; V was cut back by 1 base and J by 4 bases. Germline V gene lookup returns CDR1 DFQATT and CDR2 SNEGSKA (reference sequence). CDR3 residues: CSARAPGQGSTGELFF. In DNA, the CDR3 is TGCAGTGCTAGAGCGCCGGGACAGGGAAGCACCGGGGAGCTGTTTTTT.

The chain couples TRBV24-1 to TRBJ1-3; D gene uncertain. V lost 4 bases to trimming and J lost 4 bases, with 7 bases between them. Germline-derived CDR1 and CDR2 are KGHDR and SFDVKD. The CDR3 is 13 amino acids. The CDR3: CATSEAPGNTIYF. CDR3 nucleotides: TGTGCCACCAGTGAAGCTCCGGGAAACACCATATATTTT.

This clonotype was seen repeatedly, ten times or more. The gene calls are TRBV2 and TRBJ2-1; D uncertain. This CDR3 region has 14 residues. V dropped 7 bases and J dropped 3 bases, with 13 bases sitting between them. Germline values: CDR1 SNHLY, CDR2 FYNNEI. CDR3 DNA sequence: TGTGCCAGCAAGGCAGCACTACACTACAATGAGCAGTTCTTC. It translates to CASKAALHYNEQFF.